These T cell receptor beta chains were read from a single sample in a study of blood T cell repertoires in COVID-19. Sequencing was performed with immunoSEQ multiplex PCR; in TCRdb, only in-frame clones are kept and a portion is missing. The profile covers 120,000 to 150,000 clones, with 80% to 90% appearing a single time and roughly a tenth taken by the ten largest. The specimen was peripheral blood. These receptors originate from a man aged 55 to 70 with active or convalescent COVID-19. Each CDR3 is given without its conserved first and last residue.

cdr3_aa cdr3_length j_call v_call
ASSPRTELTGELF 13 TRBJ2-2 TRBV18
ASSRPGRESHYEQY 14 TRBJ2-7 TRBV3-1/TRBV3-2
ASSGGVAPSYEQY 13 TRBJ2-7 TRBV5-1
ASSTVRGANTGELF 14 TRBJ2-2 TRBV19
ASSPGDFGTSSRNTQY 16 TRBJ2-3 TRBV4-2
ASSQDSFSYNEQF 13 TRBJ2-1 TRBV7-9
ASTSGYTGELF 11 TRBJ2-2 TRBV27
ASSPMGGGLSYEQY 14 TRBJ2-7 TRBV3-1/TRBV3-2
ASSYGQGGTDTQY 13 TRBJ2-3 TRBV2
ASSRGQGGTEAF 12 TRBJ1-1 TRBV4-1
ATSDGASYNEQF 12 TRBJ2-1 TRBV24-1
ASSRGTGLSTDTQY 14 TRBJ2-3 TRBV5-4
AWSVLRQPRNSPLH 14 TRBJ1-6 TRBV30
ASSLGTGSEAF 11 TRBJ1-1 TRBV11-2
ASSGQGATGELF 12 TRBJ2-2 TRBV2
ASSPAGASVYEQY 13 TRBJ2-7 TRBV7-3
ASSLGQEIGYGYT 13 TRBJ1-2 TRBV5-1
ASRGALSYEQY 11 TRBJ2-7 TRBV28
ASRGQTTDTQY 11 TRBJ2-3 TRBV6-5
ATSDAGLAGNQGEQF 15 TRBJ2-1 TRBV24-1
ASSRTGDTGELF 12 TRBJ2-2 TRBV19
ASSGRTGATDTQY 13 TRBJ2-3 TRBV10-1